This entry features one T cell receptor beta chain sequence. Its matching antigen is unknown. Repertoires were generated with immunoSEQ multiplex PCR, while TCRdb's copy carries only in-frame clones and drops some. The sample contains 80,000 or so clones, about nine tenths of which appear only once. This entry comes from a study of graft-versus-host responses after intestinal transplantation. The V end lost 3 bases, the J end lost 1 base, and 10 bases lay between the germline ends. Germline values: CDR1 GTSNPN, CDR2 SVGIG (reference sequence). The CDR3 has 13 amino acids. General study results and limits: When patients had graft-donor T cell macrochimerism, their allografts held high graft-versus-host to host-versus-graft clonal ratios.

This TCR was recovered from a human patient who received an intestinal transplant, so some T cells may come from the graft donor. The rearrangement links TRBV30 to TRBJ2-7; D remains unclear. The material was PBMCs, obtained 98 days after intestinal transplantation. CDR3 region: CAWRTPGSYEQYF. DNA of the CDR3: TGTGCCTGGAGGACCCCAGGTTCCTACGAGCAGTACTTC.